This record looks at one T cell receptor beta chain sequence and its context. Its target is unknown. The immunoSEQ assay was v4. Sequenced by immunoSEQ multiplex PCR; TCRdb stores in-frame clones only, minus some. This sample has 2,500 to 4,000 clones; 75% to 80% occur once, and the top ten carry about 20%. Five infectious villitis placentae: four cytomegalovirus, one Toxoplasma gondii. From germline, CDR1 is GTSNPN and CDR2 SVGIG (reference sequence). V was cut by 3 bases and J by 3 bases, with 8 bases left in between. The CDR3 sequence is 13 residues long. This entry belongs to a study of T cells in placental villitis. Whole-study results and caveats: CMV-specific clones were more frequent in CMV cases than villitis of unknown etiology.

The TCR sequence derives from a human patient with infectious villitis; the placental T cells may come from both mother and fetus. This chain joins TRBV30 and TRBJ2-2, with D uncertain. Sequenced input: placental tissue containing maternal and fetal cells. The CDR3 bases are TGTGCCTGGAGGGGTTACTACACCGGGGAGCTGTTTTTT. This sequence encodes CAWRGYYTGELFF.